These T cell receptor beta chains were read from a single sample in a study of post-analysis software for immune sequencing data. TCRdb re-called the PCR reads with MiXCR, one entry per CDR3 protein. The sample lists hundreds of thousands of distinct CDR3 sequences; just under 30% were seen once. The sequencing sample was made of blood. These receptor sequences come from a girl aged 10 to 17 with multiple sclerosis. Both conserved end residues are part of each CDR3. Fields, in order: D gene, J gene, clone size, V gene, CDR3 protein, CDR3 DNA. The D gene is left open where the match is weak. Some rows have no size entry. The others give once, few or many, or a class for an expanded clone.

D: TRBD1; J: TRBJ1-2; size: NA; V: TRBV7-2; CDR3: CASSRTGGNGYTF; DNA: TGTGCCAGCAGCCGGACAGGGGGCAATGGCTACACCTTC
D: NA; J: TRBJ2-2; size: few; V: TRBV29-1; CDR3: CSVSSDERNTGELFF; DNA: TGCAGCGTTAGCAGCGATGAAAGAAACACCGGGGAGCTGTTTTTT
D: NA; J: TRBJ2-1; size: few; V: TRBV10-3; CDR3: CAITPGNEQFF; DNA: TGTGCCATCACTCCGGGGAATGAGCAGTTCTTC
D: NA; J: TRBJ2-4; size: NA; V: TRBV7-9; CDR3: CASSLANLVSKNIQYF; DNA: TGTGCCAGCAGCTTAGCCAACCTGGTGTCCAAAAACATTCAGTACTTC
D: NA; J: TRBJ1-2; size: NA; V: TRBV2; CDR3: CASNILLTGFKGYTF; DNA: TGTGCCAGCAACATACTCCTGACAGGTTTCAAGGGCTACACCTTC
D: NA; J: TRBJ2-5; size: few; V: TRBV10-3; CDR3: CAITGGSGETQYF; DNA: TGTGCCATCACCGGAGGGTCAGGAGAGACCCAGTACTTC
D: NA; J: TRBJ1-5; size: few; V: TRBV12-3/TRBV12-4; CDR3: CASSLAQPQHF; DNA: TGTGCCAGCAGTTTAGCCCAGCCCCAGCATTTT
D: TRBD1; J: TRBJ2-1; size: few; V: TRBV28; CDR3: CASLGQGAIFEEQFF; DNA: TGTGCCAGCCTCGGACAGGGGGCTATCTTTGAGGAGCAGTTCTTC
D: NA; J: TRBJ1-1; size: NA; V: TRBV6-1; CDR3: CASSEVFVPGRFSMNTEAFF; DNA: TGTGCCAGCAGTGAAGTATTTGTTCCGGGACGTTTCTCGATGAACACTGAAGCTTTCTTT
D: NA; J: TRBJ2-3; size: few; V: TRBV10-1; CDR3: CASSTGSTQYF; DNA: TGCGCCAGCAGTACCGGGTCGACGCAGTATTTT
D: TRBD2; J: TRBJ2-7; size: NA; V: TRBV12-3/TRBV12-4; CDR3: CASSFCAGGLLYEQYF; DNA: TGTGCCAGCAGTTTTTGTGCGGGGGGACTTCTTTACGAGCAGTACTTC
D: NA; J: TRBJ2-5; size: many; V: TRBV7-7; CDR3: CASTDWEGETQYF; DNA: TGTGCCAGCACCGACTGGGAAGGGGAGACCCAGTACTTC
D: NA; J: TRBJ2-1; size: few; V: TRBV9; CDR3: CASSATPNNEQFF; DNA: TGTGCCAGCAGCGCAACACCGAACAATGAGCAGTTCTTC
D: NA; J: TRBJ2-5; size: many; V: TRBV29-1; CDR3: CSVERGRQETQYF; DNA: TGCAGCGTTGAAAGGGGCAGACAAGAGACCCAGTACTTC
D: TRBD2; J: TRBJ2-7; size: few; V: TRBV15; CDR3: CATSRDFPGVAGAYEQYF; DNA: TGTGCCACCAGCAGAGATTTCCCGGGGGTAGCGGGGGCCTACGAGCAGTACTTC
D: TRBD1; J: TRBJ2-5; size: NA; V: TRBV12-3/TRBV12-4; CDR3: CASRADRGRETQYF; DNA: TGTGCCAGCAGGGCCGACAGGGGACGGGAGACCCAGTACTTC